Each of the 21 T cell receptor beta chains below was sequenced from the same sample in a study of T cell responses to AZD1222 COVID-19 vaccine. Sequencing was performed with immunoSEQ multiplex PCR; in TCRdb, only in-frame clones are kept and a portion is missing. Of more than 85,000 clones in the sample, roughly 86% were seen once. The input for sequencing was peripheral blood, taken 28 days after the second AZD1222 dose. These receptors were taken from an adult who received the AZD1222 COVID-19 vaccine.

The V gene is TRBV6-2 or TRBV6-3, the J gene TRBJ2-7; 9 bases are a match to TRBD1. There are 14 residues in the CDR3. The V and J ends lost 3 bases and 6 bases, in that order; junction bases with no gene match: 6. Per the germline V gene, CDR1 is MNHEY and CDR2 is SVGEGT. CDR3 residues: CASSYMGQGSEQYF. Here the CDR3 DNA reads TGTGCCAGCAGTTATATGGGACAGGGATCCGAGCAGTACTTC.

This clone has a single count. This chain's CDR3 is CASSPGGDQPQHF. CDR3 coding DNA: TGTGCCAGCAGCCCAGGGGGCGATCAGCCCCAGCATTTT. V and J are TRBV5-4 and TRBJ1-5; 8 positions agree with TRBD1. Germline V CDR1 and CDR2: SGHNT, YYREEE (reference sequence). Losses at the gene ends were 4 bases for V and 5 bases for J; bases not matched to a gene: 2. The CDR3 loop spans 13 amino acids.

The chain uses TRBV7-2 and TRBJ2-7; D might be TRBD2 (5 bases). The CDR3 runs to 16 residues. V lost 4 bases to trimming and J lost 7 bases, with 23 bases between them. In germline, CDR1 is SGHTA, CDR2 FQGNSA. CDR3 bases: TGTGCCAGCAGCTATACCCCCCGGGTAGGCGGAGGAGAGCAGTACTTC. This encodes CASSYTPRVGGGEQYF.

This rearrangement joins TRBV27 to TRBJ2-3, with D possibly called TRBD1 or TRBD2 (5 bases each). Germline CDR1 is MNHEY and CDR2 is SMNVEV (reference sequence). The CDR3 has 18 amino acids. Trimming removed 1 base from V and 2 bases from J, with 19 bases in between. The CDR3: CASSLLGVRGSVTDTQYF. CDR3 coding DNA: TGTGCCAGCAGTTTATTAGGGGTGAGGGGTAGTGTCACAGATACGCAGTATTTT.

J is TRBJ1-6 and V is TRBV18; 9 positions agree with TRBD1. CDR1 and CDR2 (germline): KGHSH, LQKENI. The CDR3 contains 15 residues. Losses at the gene ends were 3 bases for V and 8 bases for J; bases not matched to a gene: 5. CDR3 protein: CASSPRTGVHSPLHF. The DNA for the CDR3 is TGTGCCAGCTCACCGCGGACAGGGGTTCATTCACCCCTCCACTTT.

The rearrangement uses TRBV4-1 and TRBJ2-4; 8 nucleotides line up with TRBD2. The CDR3 extends over 17 amino acids. The germline V gene encodes CDR1 MGHRA and CDR2 YSYEKL. The trim removed 1 base at V and 2 bases at J, leaving 7 bases unmatched. CDR3 sequence: CASSQGAVAGTKNIQYF. CDR3 in DNA: TGCGCCAGCAGCCAAGGAGCGGTAGCGGGGACCAAAAACATTCAGTACTTC.

V and J are TRBV7-9 and TRBJ2-3, with D possibly matching TRBD1 (5 bases). This CDR3 spans 16 amino acids. Germline values: CDR1 SEHNR, CDR2 FQNEAQ (reference sequence). V was cut by 1 base and J by 5 bases, with 16 bases left in between. In DNA form, the CDR3 reads TGTGCCAGCAGCTTAGGGACAAGGCCAACCATAGATACGCAGTATTTT. Protein sequence: CASSLGTRPTIDTQYF. Full variable domain (remainder filled in from reference TRBV7-9 and TRBJ2-3): DTGVSQNPRHKITKRGQNVTFRCDPISEHNRLYWYRQTLGQGPEFLTYFQNEAQLEKSRLLSDRFSAERPKGSFSTLEIQRTEQGDSAMYLCASSLGTRPTIDTQYFGPGTRLTVL.

This clone was detected only a few times. The J gene is TRBJ1-6, the V gene TRBV6-4; 8 bases align to TRBD1. From germline, CDR1 is MRHNA and CDR2 SNTAGT. This CDR3 has 14 amino acids. V was pared by 6 bases and J by 7 bases, with 5 bases of the junction left unmatched. CDR3 amino acids: CASSEGQANSPLHF. DNA of the CDR3: TGTGCCAGCAGCGAGGGACAGGCAAATTCACCCCTCCACTTT.

In DNA form, the CDR3 reads TGTGCCAGCAGTCTCTTAGCTAGCGGGGCAGATACGCAGTATTTT. Its protein is CASSLLASGADTQYF. The chain has TRBV6-2 or TRBV6-3 and TRBJ2-3, with 9 nucleotides matching TRBD2. Germline V gene sequence: CDR1 MNHEY, CDR2 SVGEGT. V gave up 5 bases and J gave up 4 bases; unmatched junction bases: 7. The CDR3 runs to 15 residues.

V gene TRBV19 combines with J gene TRBJ2-3; TRBD1 matches 7 bases. There are 15 residues in the CDR3. Germline V gene lookup returns CDR1 LNHDA and CDR2 SQIVND (reference sequence). V lost 5 bases to trimming and J lost 2 bases; unmatched junction nucleotides: 7. The CDR3, as DNA: TGTGCCAGTAGTTGGGGACAGCGAGTCACAGATACGCAGTATTTT. Translating it yields CASSWGQRVTDTQYF.

The V gene is TRBV19, the J gene TRBJ2-5; the D call may be TRBD1 or TRBD2 (5 bases each). The germline V gene has CDR1 LNHDA and CDR2 SQIVND (reference sequence). This CDR3 has 15 residues. V lost 4 bases and J lost 1, with 13 bases in between. CDR3: CASSTQGVLQETQYF. The CDR3 DNA is TGTGCCAGTAGTACCCAGGGAGTCCTCCAAGAGACCCAGTACTTC.

V is TRBV7-6 and J is TRBJ1-4; TRBD1 aligns across 8 bases. Trimming took 3 bases from V and 7 from J; bases not matched to a gene: 7. In germline, CDR1 is SGHVS, CDR2 FNYEAQ. CDR3 length: 15 amino acids. The CDR3 nucleotides read TGTGCCAGCAGCTTCGACAGGGGAAGGGGTGAAAAACTGTTTTTT. This gives the protein CASSFDRGRGEKLFF.

In this sample, this clone turned up a few times. The CDR3 DNA sequence: TGTGCCAGCAGCGTAGTACCGAACACTGAAGCTTTCTTT. Translating it yields CASSVVPNTEAFF. This chain links TRBV9 with TRBJ1-1; D gene unclear. The CDR3 is 13 amino acids. Germline assignment: CDR1 SGDLS and CDR2 YYNGEE. The ends were cut back, 0 bases at V and 1 base at J, with 4 bases in the middle. Full variable domain (remainder filled in from reference TRBV9 and TRBJ1-1): DSGVTQTPKHLITATGQRVTLRCSPRSGDLSVYWYQQSLDQGLQFLIQYYNGEERAKGNILERFSAQQFPDLHSELNLSSLELGDSALYFCASSVVPNTEAFFGQGTRLTVV.

V and J are TRBV2 and TRBJ1-5, with no clear D. Germline V lookup: CDR1 SNHLY, CDR2 FYNNEI. V was cut by 6 bases and J by 4 bases, with 10 bases left in between. There are 13 residues in the CDR3. The CDR3 sequence: CASSWTGNQPQHF. CDR3 nucleotide sequence: TGTGCCAGCAGCTGGACGGGGAATCAGCCCCAGCATTTT.

This clone came up once. The rearrangement links TRBV29-1 to TRBJ2-1; D call uncertain. V lost 5 bases and J 2 bases, leaving 13 bases between the germline ends. The germline gives CDR1 SQVTM, CDR2 ANQGSEA. This CDR3 spans 14 amino acids. CDR3 sequence: CSVSQGIPYNEQFF. The CDR3 DNA is TGCAGCGTTTCCCAAGGGATTCCCTACAATGAGCAGTTCTTC.

The chain combines TRBV2 with TRBJ1-5; 11 bases fit TRBD1. In germline, CDR1 is SNHLY, CDR2 FYNNEI. The CDR3 is 15 residues long. The ends lost 6 bases at V and 3 bases at J; junction bases unmatched: 4. The CDR3 reads CASRTGQGDNQPQHF. The CDR3 coding sequence is TGTGCCAGCAGAACGGGACAGGGGGACAATCAGCCCCAGCATTTT.

The rearrangement links TRBV11-2 to TRBJ2-1; 10 bases match TRBD2. The CDR3 consists of 17 residues. The junction had 7 bases not matched to a gene; V was cut back by 2 bases and J by 3 bases. Germline CDR1 reads SGHAT; CDR2 reads FQNNGV. CDR3 sequence (DNA): TGTGCCAGCAGCTTAAGGCTAGCGGGAGTGTTCTACAATGAGCAGTTCTTC. Amino acids: CASSLRLAGVFYNEQFF.

The gene calls are TRBV21-1 and TRBJ2-2. TRBV21-1 is given as a pseudogene. This CDR3 region has 19 residues. The CDR3 sequence is CASSMPGQGTSDSTGELFF. The CDR3, as DNA: TGTGCCAGCAGCATGCCGGGACAGGGGACTAGCGACAGCACCGGGGAGCTGTTTTTT.

This sequence joins TRBV3-1 (or the pseudogene TRBV3-2) and TRBJ2-7, with D perhaps TRBD2 (6 bases). The V gene lost 2 bases and the J gene lost 4 bases, with 18 bases spanning the gap. The CDR3 covers 16 residues. Germline V CDR1 and CDR2: LGHDT, YNNKEL (reference sequence). The CDR3 DNA reads TGTGCCAGCAGCCAATCAGGCTCCCGGGGGATATACGAGCAGTACTTC. Translating gives CASSQSGSRGIYEQYF.

This clone is a singleton in its sample. This chain connects TRBV6-1 to TRBJ2-7, with D possibly being TRBD1 (6 bases). The CDR3 has 12 amino acids. The germline V gene has CDR1 MNHNS and CDR2 SASEGT. V lost 7 bases and J 5 bases, leaving 12 bases between the germline ends. CDR3 DNA sequence: TGTGCCAGCACCAGACAGGTCCACGAGCAGTACTTC. It specifies CASTRQVHEQYF.

Regarding this clone: Other DNA sequences in this specimen translate into the identical CDR3. The chain carries TRBV18 and TRBJ1-1; 8 nucleotides align to TRBD1. Losses at the gene ends were 3 bases for V and 3 bases for J; bases not matched to a gene: 3. Germline assignment: CDR1 KGHSH and CDR2 LQKENI. The CDR3 spans 14 residues. The CDR3 DNA follows: TGTGCCAGCTCACCGTTGACAGGGGACACTGAAGCTTTCTTT. Translated: CASSPLTGDTEAFF.